The TCR beta chain under discussion was sequenced for a study of blood T cell repertoires in COVID-19. As for the study in general: Spain, Italy and the United States supplied samples that represented acute and convalescent COVID-19. The cDNA or gDNA used as material had been derived from T cells, B-cell-depleted T cells, or PBMCs.

Under the authors' procedure: Reference gene primer amplification gave nucleated cell count estimates. The data were produced by immunoSEQ multiplex PCR, yet TCRdb's version contains in-frame clones alone and is incomplete. That table supplies the V and J calls and clone size; D and trimming were determined from the DNA. The sample contains roughly 250,000 clones, around 90% of which appear only once. Enrolled during active infection, Seattle patients were then followed longitudinally. The germline gives CDR1 LNHDA, CDR2 SQIVND (reference sequence). The length of the CDR3 is 14 residues. The V end was cut by 3 bases, the J end by 4 bases, with 13 bases between.

This receptor was identified in a man aged 30-40 years with COVID-19, enrolled during active disease. Input material: peripheral blood. J is TRBJ2-7 and V is TRBV19, with D perhaps matching TRBD2 (6 bases). The CDR3 DNA is TGTGCCAGTAGTATTAGATCTGGGGGGTACGAGCAGTACTTC. Residues: CASSIRSGGYEQYF.